This T cell receptor (beta chain) was recorded in a study of blood T cells in healthy people across ages. Per the germline V gene, CDR1 is MDHEN and CDR2 is SYDVKM. The CDR3 totals 13 residues. The ends were cut back, 3 bases at V and 4 bases at J, with 9 bases in the middle. This clonotype was seen a handful of times. Antigen unknown. Alongside a J-beta primer mix, a sample-barcoded 5' primer served in a second PCR lasting roughly 6 to 12 cycles. Using its own MiXCR run on the 5' RACE reads, TCRdb lists one record per CDR3 protein. This table holds around 940,000 distinct CDR3 sequences, roughly 51% found once. Study-level points and caveats: The study found more naive CD4+ cells and higher diversity in long-lived than aged donors.

Sequencing input: blood. The sequence came from a woman aged 55-69 years in good health. The V call is TRBV28, the J call TRBJ1-2; tentative D call: TRBD1 (6 bases). CDR3 DNA: TGTGCCAGCAGTTTTGGACAGTTCTATGGCTACACCTTC. Translated, it gives CASSFGQFYGYTF.